Below are 10 T cell receptor beta chains sequenced from a single sample in a study of control samples from healthy donors and cancer patients. The repertoire was sequenced with immunoSEQ multiplex PCR; TCRdb's copy has only in-frame clones and lacks some. Seen here are approximately 150,000 clones, 93% observed once, and the top ten hold under 7%. The sequenced sample consisted of blood. Source of these receptors: a man aged 18 to 35 in good health.

The chain employs TRBV7-9 and TRBJ2-5, with TRBD2 matching 11 bases. Germline CDR1 and CDR2: SEHNR and FQNEAQ (reference sequence). With V trimmed by 4 bases and J by 4 bases, 5 bases remained unmatched. This CDR3 region has 15 residues. The CDR3 is CASSSIAGGPETQYF. CDR3 nucleotide sequence: TGTGCCAGCAGCTCCATAGCGGGGGGGCCAGAGACCCAGTACTTC.

On this clone: The sample contains more than one DNA sequence encoding this CDR3. The rearrangement joins TRBV7-2 to TRBJ2-7; the match to TRBD1 covers 10 bases. The CDR3 length is 14 residues. Germline CDR1 reads SGHTA; CDR2 reads FQGNSA. V shed 5 bases and J 3 bases; nucleotides not matched to a gene: 4. CDR3 residues: CASSLRTGGYEQYF. CDR3 DNA: TGTGCCAGCAGCCTAAGGACAGGGGGCTACGAGCAGTACTTC.

The chain joins TRBV5-1 to TRBJ1-1, with no clear D. This CDR3 contains 13 residues. Trimming stripped 2 bases from V and 0 bases from J, with 5 bases between. Germline CDR1 SGHRS, CDR2 YFSETQ. The CDR3 DNA sequence: TGCGCCAGCAGCTTTTTGTTGAACACTGAAGCTTTCTTT. It yields the protein CASSFLLNTEAFF.

This chain links TRBV7-8 with TRBJ1-1; TRBD1 might be the D (5 bases). Germline values: CDR1 SGHVS, CDR2 FQNEAQ. Trimming removed 5 bases at V and 1 base at J, with 11 bases between. This CDR3 is built from 14 residues. The CDR3 reads CASSTMDTNTEAFF. The CDR3 DNA is TGTGCCAGCAGCACCATGGACACGAACACTGAAGCTTTCTTT.

The genes are TRBV3-1 (or the pseudogene TRBV3-2) and TRBJ1-3, with D unresolved. Trimming stripped 5 bases from V and 3 bases from J, with 2 bases between. The CDR3 has 11 amino acids. Germline V gene data show CDR1 as LGHDT and CDR2 as YNNKEL (reference sequence). The CDR3 loop reads CASSYGNTIYF. CDR3 DNA sequence: TGTGCCAGCAGCTATGGAAACACCATATATTTT.

CDR3 coding DNA: TGTGCCAGCAGTTTATCCCGGGACAGGGGTAGCGAGCAGTACTTC. As protein: CASSLSRDRGSEQYF. The V call is TRBV7-9, the J call TRBJ2-7; TRBD1 agrees at 10 bases. V lost 6 bases, J lost 6 bases, and 11 bases stayed unmatched. Germline CDR1 SEHNR, CDR2 FQNEAQ (reference sequence). The CDR3 contains 15 residues.

The J gene is TRBJ2-5, the V gene TRBV12-3 or TRBV12-4; 9 nucleotides align to TRBD2. Trimming took 4 bases from V and 5 from J; bases not matched to a gene: 2. The CDR3 loop spans 13 amino acids. The CDR3 sequence is CASSSLAGETQYF. In DNA form, the CDR3 reads TGTGCCAGCAGTTCCCTAGCGGGGGAGACCCAGTACTTC.

This clone was counted a few times. The chain combines TRBV3-1 (or the pseudogene TRBV3-2) with TRBJ2-2; TRBD1 aligns across 8 bases. CDR3 length: 18 residues. Germline values: CDR1 LGHDT, CDR2 YNNKEL (reference sequence). V lost 1 base and J lost 4; bases outside the gene matches: 11. The CDR3 DNA reads TGTGCCAGCAGCCAAGCGAGAGGACAGGGTCCGGGCACCGGGGAGCTGTTTTTT. It codes for CASSQARGQGPGTGELFF.

The chain couples TRBV5-6 to TRBJ1-1; tentatively, D is TRBD1 (6 bases). The V gene's germline CDR1 is SGHDT and CDR2 YYEEEE. CDR3 length: 16 amino acids. Trimming took 4 bases from V and 3 from J, leaving 19 bases between them. The CDR3 nucleotides read TGTGCCAGCAGCCCCGAAGGGGGATGGGGGGACACTGAAGCTTTCTTT. This sequence encodes CASSPEGGWGDTEAFF.

The chain is built from TRBV7-9 and TRBJ1-1, with TRBD1 identical over 7 bases. This CDR3 comprises 12 residues. V lost 7 bases to trimming and J lost 5 bases; unmatched junction nucleotides: 4. CDR1 and CDR2 (germline): SEHNR, FQNEAQ (reference sequence). The CDR3 is CASTSGGTEAFF. In DNA form, the CDR3 reads TGTGCCAGCACCTCAGGGGGGACTGAAGCTTTCTTT.